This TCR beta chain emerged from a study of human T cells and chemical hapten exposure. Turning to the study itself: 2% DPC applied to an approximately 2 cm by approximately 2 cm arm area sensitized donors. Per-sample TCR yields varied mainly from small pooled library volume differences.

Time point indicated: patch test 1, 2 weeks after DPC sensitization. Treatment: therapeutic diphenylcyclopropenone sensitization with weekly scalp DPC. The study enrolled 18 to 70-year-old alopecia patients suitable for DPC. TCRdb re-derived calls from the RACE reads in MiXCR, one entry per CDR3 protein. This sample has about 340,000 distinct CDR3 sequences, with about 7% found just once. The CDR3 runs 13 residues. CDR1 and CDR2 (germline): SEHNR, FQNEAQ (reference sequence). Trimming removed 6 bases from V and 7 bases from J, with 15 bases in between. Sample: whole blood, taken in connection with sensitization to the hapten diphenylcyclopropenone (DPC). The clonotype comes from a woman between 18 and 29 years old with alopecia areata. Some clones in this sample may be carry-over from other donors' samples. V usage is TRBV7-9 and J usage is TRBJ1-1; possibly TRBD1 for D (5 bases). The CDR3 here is CASSRDPRVEAFF. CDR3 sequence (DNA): TGTGCCAGCAGTAGGGACCCTAGGGTTGAAGCTTTCTTT.